This passage covers 7 T cell receptor beta chains from one sample sequenced in a study of OX40 agonist ivuxolimab in advanced cancers. Profiling relied on immunoSEQ multiplex PCR, and the TCRdb table lists in-frame clones only, not all of them. The sample contains roughly 70,000 clones, about 91% of which appear only once. The specimen was CD4+ or CD8+ T cells sorted from blood, collected in a trial of the OX40 agonist ivuxolimab. The receptors stem from an adult with an advanced solid tumor such as melanoma, head and neck, liver or kidney cancer.

This clone was picked up one time. This chain links TRBV5-1 with TRBJ1-1; 8 bases are a match to TRBD1. The V gene's germline CDR1 is SGHRS and CDR2 YFSETQ. V trimming: 4 bases; J trimming: 7 bases; junction bases outside the gene matches: 15. The CDR3 has 16 amino acids. CDR3 DNA: TGCGCCAGCAGCCCTTTGGGGATGACAGGGGACTATGAAGCTTTCTTT. Amino acids: CASSPLGMTGDYEAFF.

The J gene is TRBJ2-2, the V gene TRBV15; D is perhaps TRBD1 (6 bases). From germline, CDR1 is LNHNV and CDR2 YYDKDF (reference sequence). The CDR3 spans 14 residues. V gave up 0 bases and J gave up 5 bases, with 7 bases separating them. In DNA, the CDR3 is TGTGCCACCAGCAGAGATAGGGGGACCGGGGAGCTGTTTTTT. Its protein product is CATSRDRGTGELFF.

The V gene is TRBV18, the J gene TRBJ2-3; tentatively, D is TRBD1 (6 bases). Germline CDR1 and CDR2: KGHSH and LQKENI. Trimming stripped 3 bases from V and 6 bases from J, with 13 bases between. The CDR3 has 14 amino acids. CDR3 DNA: TGTGCCAGCTCACCCACAGGGATGGAGGATACGCAGTATTTT. Amino acid sequence: CASSPTGMEDTQYF.

The gene calls are TRBV5-8 and TRBJ2-7, with TRBD1 identical over 8 bases. The ends lost 5 bases at V and 0 bases at J; junction bases unmatched: 10. This CDR3 is built from 16 residues. Germline lookup yields CDR1 SGHTS and CDR2 YDEGEE. The CDR3 spells CASRPTNRGTSYEQYF. In nucleotides, the CDR3 is TGTGCCAGCAGGCCGACGAACAGGGGGACCTCCTACGAGCAGTACTTC.

The V call is TRBV19, the J call TRBJ1-3; weak D call: TRBD1 (5 bases). From germline, CDR1 is LNHDA and CDR2 SQIVND (reference sequence). The CDR3 is made up of 15 amino acids. Trimming removed 10 bases at V and 0 bases at J, with 16 bases between. The CDR3 loop reads CATKPGRSSGNTIYF. The CDR3 DNA sequence: TGTGCCACCAAACCGGGACGATCCTCTGGAAACACCATATATTTT.

This chain joins TRBV6-1 and TRBJ1-1, with 10 bases that match TRBD1. This CDR3 spans 14 amino acids. CDR1 is MNHNS, CDR2 SASEGT, per germline. J was trimmed by 4 bases and V by 4 bases; bases with no gene match: 3. CDR3 DNA: TGTGCCAGCAGTGGACAGGGGGCGGCCACTGAAGCTTTCTTT. Its protein is CASSGQGAATEAFF.

The CDR3, as DNA: TGTGCCAGCTCACCACCGGGATCACAGAAGAGCTCCTACAATGAGCAGTTCTTC. Protein: CASSPPGSQKSSYNEQFF. The rearrangement joins TRBV18 to TRBJ2-1; no firm D call. Looked up from germline, CDR1 is KGHSH and CDR2 is LQKENI. V was cut by 0 bases and J by 0 bases, with 15 bases left in between. This CDR3 spans 18 amino acids.